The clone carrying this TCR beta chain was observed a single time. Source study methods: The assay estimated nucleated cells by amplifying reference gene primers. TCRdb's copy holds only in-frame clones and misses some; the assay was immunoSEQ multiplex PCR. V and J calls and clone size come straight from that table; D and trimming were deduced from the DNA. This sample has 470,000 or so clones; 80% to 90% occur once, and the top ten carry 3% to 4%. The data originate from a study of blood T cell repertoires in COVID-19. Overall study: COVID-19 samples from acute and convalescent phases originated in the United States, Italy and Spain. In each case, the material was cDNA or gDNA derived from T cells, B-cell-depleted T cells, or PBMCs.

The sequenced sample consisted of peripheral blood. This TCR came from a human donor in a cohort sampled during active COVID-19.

The CDR3, as DNA: TGTGCCAGCAGCTTCCAGGCACGCACAGATACGCAGTATTTT. Translation gives CASSFQARTDTQYF. The chain is built from TRBV7-9 and TRBJ2-3; D uncertain. Looked up from germline, CDR1 is SEHNR and CDR2 is FQNEAQ (reference sequence). The CDR3 extends over 14 amino acids. V lost 3 bases, J lost 1 base, and 8 bases lay in between.